This entry is about one TCR beta chain. The germline V and J ends were trimmed by 3 bases and 0 bases, with 18 bases remaining between them. The CDR3 consists of 19 residues. Germline V CDR1 and CDR2: SNHLY, FYNNEI. This entry belongs to a study of T cells in tumors after PD-1 blockade. The overall study: No patient had prior checkpoint blockade, systemic immunosuppression, or radiotherapy within 4 weeks. Patients received pembrolizumab 200 mg every 3 weeks or cemiplimab 350 mg every 2 weeks. Some patients also took daily vismodegib 150 mg during anti-PD-1 treatment. Mean per blood sample: roughly 100,000 templates (24,679-257,772), around 38,000 unique clonotypes.

Sequencing used immunoSEQ multiplex PCR; TCRdb keeps in-frame clones, though not all of them. The profile covers around 35,000 clones, with approximately 70% appearing a single time and around 43% taken by the ten largest. V is TRBV2 and J is TRBJ1-6; D is possibly TRBD1 (5 bases). This clonotype originated in a human donor with basal cell carcinoma. The material was PBMCs, obtained after anti-PD-1 treatment. The CDR3 is CASSDISWQGSSYNSPLHF. The CDR3 region has the DNA TGTGCCAGCAGTGATATCTCATGGCAGGGCAGCTCCTATAATTCACCCCTCCACTTT.